These 11 T cell receptor beta chains came from one sample sequenced in a study of Ad26.COV2.S vaccination and SARS-CoV-2 variants. Treatment indicated: some 20 received Ad26.COV2.S at low or high dose, single or two shots; roughly five received placebo; per-sample allocation not given. Collection of samples fell on day 63 after the first vaccine or placebo injection. Sequencing was performed with immunoSEQ multiplex PCR; in TCRdb, only in-frame clones are kept and a portion is missing. The data hold some 420,000 clones, with around nine tenths observed a single time. Sequencing used peripheral blood, obtained in a trial of Ad26.COV2.S vaccine versus placebo. These receptors originate from a person between 18 and 59 years old who received the Ad26.COV2.S COVID-19 vaccine or a placebo.

V gene TRBV4-2 combines with J gene TRBJ2-2; unclear D gene. V was pared by 1 base and J by 2 bases, with 11 bases between. CDR1 is LGHNA, CDR2 YNFKEQ, per germline. This CDR3 has 16 residues. CDR3 region: CASSQALRSNTGELFF. CDR3 bases: TGTGCCAGCAGCCAAGCATTGAGAAGCAACACCGGGGAGCTGTTTTTT.

As regards this clone: Other nucleotide sequences from this sample produce the same CDR3. The J gene is TRBJ1-6, the V gene TRBV7-2, with TRBD1 identical over 8 bases. The length of the CDR3 is 14 residues. The germline V gene has CDR1 SGHTA and CDR2 FQGNSA. Germline trimming cut 4 bases from V and 7 bases from J; bases unmatched to any gene: 3. This CDR3 is CASSSTGVNSPLHF. In DNA, the CDR3 is TGTGCCAGCAGCTCGACAGGGGTGAATTCACCCCTCCACTTT.

This clone was seen once. J is TRBJ2-1 and V is TRBV9; 7 bases are shared with TRBD2. V was clipped by 0 bases and J by 3 bases; unmatched bases: 3. The CDR3 loop spans 15 amino acids. Looked up from germline, CDR1 is SGDLS and CDR2 is YYNGEE. Here the CDR3 reads CASSVVSGDYNEQFF. The DNA of the CDR3 is TGTGCCAGCAGCGTAGTAAGCGGGGACTACAATGAGCAGTTCTTC.

The chain employs TRBV12-3 or TRBV12-4 and TRBJ1-1; no clear D gene. The CDR3 has 13 residues. Trimming removed 1 base from V and 7 bases from J, with 10 bases in between. The CDR3 is CASSLVSGGEAFF. The CDR3 nucleotides are TGTGCCAGCAGTTTAGTTTCAGGCGGTGAAGCTTTCTTT.

The rearrangement links TRBV10-2 to TRBJ2-2; D unresolved. Trimming took 4 bases from V and 5 from J, leaving 8 bases between them. The germline V gene has CDR1 WSHSY and CDR2 SAAADI. The CDR3 contains 13 residues. The CDR3 region has the DNA TGCGCCAGCAGTGTTACGGTAACCGGGGAGCTGTTTTTT. Translated, it gives CASSVTVTGELFF.

CDR3 sequence reads: CASSPTSGGRDTQYF. The CDR3 DNA reads TGTGCCAGCAGTCCTACTAGCGGGGGGAGGGATACGCAGTATTTT. The chain employs TRBV28 and TRBJ2-3; 12 positions agree with TRBD2. Looked up from germline, CDR1 is MDHEN and CDR2 is SYDVKM. The trim removed 5 bases at V and 6 bases at J, leaving 6 bases unmatched. The CDR3 contains 15 residues.

The chain carries TRBV18 and TRBJ2-1; no clear D. The length of the CDR3 is 14 residues. From germline, CDR1 is KGHSH and CDR2 LQKENI. The V gene lost 8 bases and the J gene lost 2 bases, with 13 bases spanning the gap. CDR3 nucleotides: TGTGCCAGCAACAATGGGGTGGCCTACAATGAGCAGTTCTTC. This codes for CASNNGVAYNEQFF.

This clone was seen just once. This sequence joins TRBV2 and TRBJ2-7; possible D gene TRBD2, 5 bases. With 5 bases removed from V and 9 bases from J, the gap between germline ends came to 23 bases. The CDR3 is 15 residues long. CDR1 is SNHLY and CDR2 is FYNNEI in the germline V gene. Here the CDR3 DNA reads TGTGCCAGCAGTTACGGAGGAATCGGGCCCGACGCGCAGTACTTC. This gives the protein CASSYGGIGPDAQYF.

V is TRBV21-1 and J is TRBJ1-4; TRBD1 reflects the table's D call only, with no check against the DNA. TRBV21-1 is flagged as a pseudogene. The CDR3 runs to 14 residues. In nucleotides, the CDR3 is TGTGCCAGACCAAGAATGACAGGGGTTGAAAAACTGTTTTTT. Residues: CARPRMTGVEKLFF.

This clone came up once. The CDR3 loop is CASSQNQGYEKLFF. As DNA, the CDR3 is TGCGCCAGCAGCCAAAACCAGGGGTATGAAAAACTGTTTTTT. The gene calls are TRBV4-1 and TRBJ1-4, with a possible D match to TRBD1 (6 bases). The CDR3 is 14 residues long. CDR1 is MGHRA and CDR2 is YSYEKL in the germline V gene. Trimming shortened V by 2 bases and J by 6 bases, and 10 bases separated the two germline ends.

This chain connects TRBV5-4 to TRBJ2-2; 9 nucleotides line up with TRBD1. The V and J ends lost 4 bases and 4 bases, in that order; junction bases with no gene match: 11. The CDR3 has 17 amino acids. Germline lookup yields CDR1 SGHNT and CDR2 YYREEE (reference sequence). CDR3 sequence: CASSTRPGQGVTGELFF. The DNA of the CDR3 is TGTGCCAGCAGCACGAGACCGGGACAGGGTGTCACCGGGGAGCTGTTTTTT.